These 20 T cell receptor beta chains share one sample of origin, sequenced in a study of cytomegalovirus exposure and HLA in healthy donors. PCR involved 60 Vbeta and 13 Jbeta primers. Repertoires were generated with immunoSEQ multiplex PCR, while TCRdb's copy carries only in-frame clones and drops some. Of about 150,000 clones listed, about 64% are singletons. Input material: PBMCs. The receptors shown here come from a woman aged 25 to 45 in good health and CMV-seropositive.

This clone was seen a few times. This sequence joins TRBV6-6 and TRBJ2-1; D uncertain. Trimming took 6 bases from V and 6 from J, leaving 9 bases between them. The CDR3 length is 12 residues. Looked up from germline, CDR1 is MNHNY and CDR2 is SVGAGI (reference sequence). The CDR3 nucleotides are TGTGCCAGCAGCTCCTCAGGCAATGAGCAGTTCTTC. It yields the protein CASSSSGNEQFF.

The chain uses TRBV5-5 and TRBJ1-3, with 7 bases identical to TRBD1. V was clipped by 4 bases and J by 3 bases; unmatched bases: 1. This CDR3 has 13 amino acids. CDR1 and CDR2 (germline): SGHKS, YYEKEE (reference sequence). The CDR3 coding sequence is TGTGCCAGCAGCCACAGGGGTGGAAACACCATATATTTT. Protein product: CASSHRGGNTIYF. The entire variable domain, with the rest obtained from reference TRBV5-5 and TRBJ1-3, is as follows: DAGVTQSPTHLIKTRGQQVTLRCSPISGHKSVSWYQQVLGQGPQFIFQYYEKEERGRGNFPDRFSARQFPNYSSELNVNALLLGDSALYLCASSHRGGNTIYFGEGSWLTVV.

The sample holds a few counts of this clone. The chain recombines TRBV18 with TRBJ1-5; 11 bases are a match to TRBD1. V lost 2 bases and J lost 6; bases outside the gene matches: 6. The CDR3 extends over 16 amino acids. Germline V lookup: CDR1 KGHSH, CDR2 LQKENI. DNA for the CDR3: TGTGCCAGCTCACCAGCCGGGACAGGGGGGTTTCAGCCCCAGCATTTT. Its translation: CASSPAGTGGFQPQHF.

This clone has only a few counts. The CDR3 sequence is CASSDVVGGGGSAFF. DNA for the CDR3: TGCGCCAGCAGTGATGTAGTAGGGGGCGGAGGGTCAGCTTTCTTT. The rearrangement joins TRBV10-1 to TRBJ1-1; 7 positions match TRBD1. CDR3 size: 15 residues. The J segment lost 10 bases and the V segment lost 3 bases, leaving 14 bases of the junction unmatched. Germline CDR1 WNHNN, CDR2 SYGVQD (reference sequence).

The sample holds one count of this clone. The rearrangement joins TRBV19 to TRBJ2-7; TRBD1 matches 9 bases. The J segment lost 1 base and the V segment lost 5 bases, leaving 12 bases of the junction unmatched. The CDR3 is 17 residues long. Germline assignment: CDR1 LNHDA and CDR2 SQIVND (reference sequence). The CDR3 region is CASSGSFVGTGSYEQYF. The CDR3 region has the DNA TGTGCCAGTAGTGGATCGTTTGTCGGGACAGGGTCCTACGAGCAGTACTTC. The entire variable domain, with the rest obtained from reference TRBV19 and TRBJ2-7, is as follows: DGGITQSPKYLFRKEGQNVTLSCEQNLNHDAMYWYRQDPGQGLRLIYYSQIVNDFQKGDIAEGYSVSREKKESFPLTVTSAQKNPTAFYLCASSGSFVGTGSYEQYFGPGTRLTVT.

This sequence joins TRBV2 and TRBJ2-4; the D gene is possibly TRBD2 (6 bases). Germline-derived CDR1 and CDR2 are SNHLY and FYNNEI. The V and J ends lost 6 bases and 1 base respectively, with 7 bases between them. The CDR3 consists of 13 residues. CDR3 coding DNA: TGTGCCAGCAGGCGGGGCGCCAAAAACATTCAGTACTTC. Protein: CASRRGAKNIQYF.

This clone was seen more than once but under ten times. The chain couples TRBV30 to TRBJ1-5, with 7 positions matching TRBD1. Germline V gene lookup returns CDR1 GTSNPN and CDR2 SVGIG (reference sequence). V was clipped by 2 bases and J by 4 bases; unmatched bases: 14. The CDR3 is 17 residues long. The CDR3 nucleotides read TGTGCCTGGAGTAAACCCCGACGGACAGGACTGAATCAGCCCCAGCATTTT. Its protein is CAWSKPRRTGLNQPQHF.

The chain links TRBV10-3 to TRBJ2-5; 8 bases map to TRBD2. J was trimmed by 5 bases and V by 0 bases; bases with no gene match: 5. Germline V gene data show CDR1 as ENHRY and CDR2 as SYGVKD. This CDR3 is 15 amino acids long. CDR3: CAISESGLVRETQYF. In nucleotides, the CDR3 is TGTGCCATCAGTGAGTCGGGACTAGTCCGGGAGACCCAGTACTTC.

The genes are TRBV5-3 and TRBJ2-3, with TRBD1 as a possible D gene (7 bases). TRBV5-3 is known as an ORF, though its function is uncertain. The CDR3 is 15 residues long. V lost 4 bases and J lost 1, with 13 bases in between. The CDR3: CARSRDRDCTDTQYF. CDR3 bases: TGTGCCAGAAGCCGAGACAGGGACTGCACAGATACGCAGTATTTT.

This chain joins TRBV7-2 and TRBJ2-1, with TRBD2 matching over 10 bases. J lost 9 bases, V lost 4 bases, and 15 bases had no gene match. CDR3 length equals 17 residues. CDR1 is SGHTA and CDR2 is FQGNSA in the germline V gene. The CDR3, as DNA: TGTGCCAGCAGCTCCTCTCTTACTAGCGGGGTCGGGGGTGAGCAGTTCTTC. Amino acid sequence: CASSSSLTSGVGGEQFF.

This clone was seen a single time. The identical CDR3 is also encoded by other nucleotide sequences in the sample. The V and J genes are TRBV10-1 and TRBJ2-3; 10 nucleotides line up with TRBD2. Germline loops: CDR1 WNHNN, CDR2 SYGVQD (reference sequence). The CDR3 has 16 residues. The J segment lost 0 bases and the V segment lost 2 bases, leaving 2 bases of the junction unmatched. The chain's CDR3 is CASSEGLAASTDTQYF. DNA of the CDR3: TGCGCCAGCAGTGAGGGACTAGCGGCCAGCACAGATACGCAGTATTTT.

J is TRBJ2-3 and V is TRBV6-5, with 8 nucleotides matching TRBD2. V was pared by 0 bases and J by 5 bases, with 7 bases of the junction left unmatched. This CDR3 has 16 residues. From germline, CDR1 is MNHEY and CDR2 SVGAGI. The DNA for the CDR3 is TGTGCCAGCAGTTACTCGAGTCAGCGGGAGTTAGATACGCAGTATTTT. This encodes CASSYSSQRELDTQYF.

This chain connects TRBV27 to TRBJ1-3; weak D call: TRBD1 (5 bases). Germline CDR1 MNHEY, CDR2 SMNVEV (reference sequence). The CDR3 is 14 residues long. Trimming removed 3 bases at V and 4 bases at J, with 10 bases between. The CDR3 region has the DNA TGTGCCAGCAGTTTTAGTCGGGGGGGAAACACCATATATTTT. Translating gives CASSFSRGGNTIYF.

The chain is built from TRBV28 and TRBJ2-3; unclear D gene. Germline V CDR1 and CDR2: MDHEN, SYDVKM. The CDR3 consists of 15 residues. The ends were cut back, 2 bases at V and 7 bases at J, with 16 bases in the middle. The CDR3 region has the DNA TGTGCCAGCAGTTTAAGTGGGCTATGGTTATATACGCAGTATTTT. This codes for CASSLSGLWLYTQYF.

This rearrangement joins TRBV6-6 to TRBJ2-2; D might be TRBD2 (6 bases). The CDR3 covers 15 residues. Trimming removed 2 bases from V and 5 bases from J, with 12 bases in between. Per germline, CDR1 MNHNY and CDR2 SVGAGI (reference sequence). The CDR3 coding sequence is TGTGCCAGCAGTTACGGGACTGTCGGGACCGGGGAGCTGTTTTTT. This gives the protein CASSYGTVGTGELFF.

The chain couples TRBV4-2 to TRBJ1-1; D is perhaps TRBD1 (6 bases). This CDR3 region has 14 residues. V was cut by 0 bases and J by 12 bases, with 17 bases left in between. Germline values: CDR1 LGHNA, CDR2 YNFKEQ. The CDR3 region has the DNA TGTGCCAGCAGCCAAGATCGCTGGCAGGGGAAAACTTTCTTT. It is translated as CASSQDRWQGKTFF.

The rearrangement links TRBV6-5 to TRBJ2-2; tentatively, D is TRBD2 (5 bases). This CDR3 region has 14 residues. V shed 2 bases and J shed 6 bases, with 10 bases lying between them. In germline, CDR1 is MNHEY, CDR2 SVGAGI. The DNA of the CDR3 is TGTGCCAGCAGTTACGTCACCGGGGCCGGGGAGCTGTTTTTT. Translated: CASSYVTGAGELFF.

This chain uses TRBV5-1 with TRBJ2-7, with TRBD2 as a possible D gene (7 bases). This CDR3 comprises 16 residues. Germline V lookup: CDR1 SGHRS, CDR2 YFSETQ. The V end lost 2 bases, the J end lost 0 bases, and 15 bases lay between the germline ends. This chain's CDR3 is CASSFWGRGASYEQYF. The CDR3 nucleotides read TGCGCCAGCAGCTTCTGGGGACGGGGGGCCTCCTACGAGCAGTACTTC.

This clone was counted once. The J gene is TRBJ1-2, the V gene TRBV6-1; no reliable D call. This CDR3 contains 13 residues. Germline V gene lookup returns CDR1 MNHNS and CDR2 SASEGT. Trimming stripped 0 bases from V and 4 bases from J, with 6 bases between. The CDR3 nucleotides are TGTGCCAGCAGTGAAGCAGGGAGCTATGGCTACACCTTC. This gives the protein CASSEAGSYGYTF.

J is TRBJ1-5 and V is TRBV28, with 7 nucleotides matching TRBD1. V shed 4 bases and J 3 bases; nucleotides not matched to a gene: 6. Germline V gene lookup returns CDR1 MDHEN and CDR2 SYDVKM. CDR3 length equals 15 residues. The CDR3 spells CASSYDREVNQPQHF. The CDR3 DNA sequence: TGTGCCAGCAGTTATGACAGGGAGGTCAATCAGCCCCAGCATTTT.